Shown below are 32 T cell receptor beta chains from a single sample sequenced in a study of CD8 T cells in ankylosing spondylitis. Using its own MiXCR run on the 5' RACE reads, TCRdb lists one record per CDR3 protein. The top ten clones hold 13% to 15% of a sample with fewer than 180,000 distinct CDR3 sequences, more than 40% of them seen once. The material sequenced was synovial fluid, either unsorted or a sorted T cell fraction (not recorded which). The receptors shown here come from a male donor with ankylosing spondylitis.

This clonotype was found a few times. J is TRBJ2-1 and V is TRBV14; maybe TRBD2 (6 bases). The CDR3 has 16 amino acids. V lost 1 base and J 8 bases, leaving 18 bases between the germline ends. Germline V gene data show CDR1 as SGHDN and CDR2 as FVKESK. The CDR3 here is CASSQVRGPWRDEQFF. As DNA, the CDR3 is TGTGCCAGCAGCCAAGTTCGGGGACCTTGGAGGGATGAGCAGTTCTTC.

This rearrangement joins TRBV10-3 to TRBJ1-1; D unresolved. Germline V CDR1 and CDR2: ENHRY, SYGVKD. The CDR3 spans 16 residues. Trimming took 0 bases from V and 4 from J, leaving 15 bases between them. The CDR3 DNA sequence: TGTGCCATCAGTGAGTCGGTAATAAGGGATGGCACTGAAGCTTTCTTT. Amino acids: CAISESVIRDGTEAFF.

The chain uses TRBV29-1 and TRBJ2-3, with 14 bases lining up with TRBD2. CDR3 length equals 12 residues. V shed 7 bases, J shed 9 bases, and the junction held 3 bases outside the gene matches. Germline assignment: CDR1 SQVTM and CDR2 ANQGSEA. The CDR3 DNA is TGCAGCGGGGGACTAGCGGGAGACACGCAGTATTTT. Translated: CSGGLAGDTQYF.

The chain carries TRBV20-1 and TRBJ2-5; 8 bases are shared with TRBD1. Germline CDR1 DFQATT, CDR2 SNEGSKA (reference sequence). J lost 3 bases, V lost 1 base, and 4 bases had no gene match. The CDR3 runs 14 residues. The CDR3, as DNA: TGCAGTGCTAGAGGGACGGGACAGGAAGAGACCCAGTACTTC. Translating gives CSARGTGQEETQYF.

The rearrangement links TRBV18 to TRBJ2-7, with D possibly matching TRBD2 (6 bases). The CDR3 runs 14 residues. Germline V lookup: CDR1 KGHSH, CDR2 LQKENI. V dropped 0 bases and J dropped 7 bases, with 13 bases sitting between them. As DNA, the CDR3 is TGTGCCAGCTCACCACCGTGGGGCGCGGGGGAGCAGTACTTC. Amino acids: CASSPPWGAGEQYF.

This CDR3 reads CASSSTSGAPYEQYF. The CDR3, as DNA: TGTGCCAGCAGTTCGACTAGCGGGGCTCCCTACGAGCAGTACTTC. The V call is TRBV13, the J call TRBJ2-7; 11 bases fit TRBD2. This CDR3 contains 15 residues. Per germline, CDR1 PRHDT and CDR2 FYEKMQ (reference sequence). J gave up 2 bases and V 6 bases, and 6 bases lay outside the gene matches.

In the case of this clonotype: A junction boundary mismatches the germline segment, possibly from a read error. J is TRBJ1-1 and V is TRBV6-2 or TRBV6-3, with D uncertain. Germline CDR1 MNHEY, CDR2 SVGEGT. There are 15 residues in the CDR3. The CDR3 DNA sequence: TGTGCCAGCACGATCCCGACAAACCCGAACACTGAAGCTTCCTTT. Translation: CASTIPTNPNTEASF.

The chain employs TRBV7-2 and TRBJ2-7; 7 bases align to TRBD1. CDR1 SGHTA and CDR2 FQGNSA come from the germline V gene. This CDR3 has 13 amino acids. With 4 bases clipped from V and 4 bases from J, the junction kept 4 bases outside the gene matches. Here the CDR3 reads CASSWTGGYEQYF. The CDR3 nucleotides read TGTGCCAGCAGCTGGACAGGTGGTTACGAGCAGTACTTC.

This chain links TRBV20-1 with TRBJ2-7; TRBD2 agrees at 13 bases. The CDR3 length is 16 residues. The V gene end was trimmed by 2 bases and the J gene end by 0 bases; junction bases not matched to a gene: 4. Germline loops: CDR1 DFQATT, CDR2 SNEGSKA (reference sequence). The CDR3 nucleotides read TGCAGTGCTAGACCCCGGACTAGCGGGAGCTCCTACGAGCAGTACTTC. It specifies CSARPRTSGSSYEQYF.

The DNA for the CDR3 is TGTGCCAGCAGCAAAGCCTCAGGAACGAAAAACATTCAGTACTTC. The encoded protein is CASSKASGTKNIQYF. The chain couples TRBV21-1 to TRBJ2-4. TRBV21-1 is a pseudogene segment. The CDR3 length is 15 residues.

The chain carries TRBV11-1 and TRBJ1-4; possible D gene TRBD1, 5 bases. This CDR3 comprises 20 residues. Trimming took off 3 bases at V and 0 bases at J, with 23 bases between the two ends. CDR1 is SGHAT, CDR2 FQDESV, per germline (reference sequence). The CDR3 here is CASSFLGPLTATATNEKLFF. CDR3 in DNA: TGTGCCAGCAGCTTTTTAGGCCCATTGACAGCGACTGCAACTAATGAAAAACTGTTTTTT.

The V call is TRBV19, the J call TRBJ1-1; a weak D match, TRBD1 (6 bases). The CDR3 sequence is 14 residues long. The V and J ends lost 5 bases and 3 bases respectively, with 13 bases between them. Germline V CDR1 and CDR2: LNHDA, SQIVND (reference sequence). The CDR3 spells CASSASTGYTEAFF. The CDR3 DNA is TGTGCCAGTAGTGCAAGCACAGGGTACACTGAAGCTTTCTTT.

The rearrangement uses TRBV28 and TRBJ1-1; D possibly corresponds to TRBD1 (6 bases). V shed 4 bases and J shed 1 base, with 10 bases lying between them. The CDR3 runs 14 residues. Germline lookup yields CDR1 MDHEN and CDR2 SYDVKM. CDR3 region: CASSWGQKNTEAFF. The DNA for the CDR3 is TGTGCCAGCAGTTGGGGGCAGAAGAACACTGAAGCTTTCTTT.

V usage is TRBV4-1 and J usage is TRBJ2-7; possible D gene TRBD2, 6 bases. Per germline, CDR1 MGHRA and CDR2 YSYEKL. CDR3 length: 15 residues. Trimming pared 0 bases from V and 5 bases from J, leaving 14 bases between. CDR3 nucleotide sequence: TGCGCCAGCAGCCAAGATTGGAGACTAGTTGACGAGCAGTACTTC. Translation gives CASSQDWRLVDEQYF.

The chain combines TRBV12-3 or TRBV12-4 with TRBJ2-7; 10 bases align to TRBD1. CDR3 length equals 14 residues. With 3 bases clipped from V and 3 bases from J, the junction kept 2 bases outside the gene matches. The CDR3 bases are TGTGCCAGCAGTTTTTGGACAGGGGGCTACGAGCAGTACTTC. Amino acids: CASSFWTGGYEQYF.

On this clonotype itself: This may stem from a read error, because a much larger clone lies one nucleotide away. The V gene is TRBV9, the J gene TRBJ1-1, with a weak D call TRBD1 (6 bases). The CDR3 has 14 residues. Looked up from germline, CDR1 is SGDLS and CDR2 is YYNGEE. CDR3 sequence reads: CVSSVGGTNTEAFF. CDR3 bases: TGTGTCAGCAGCGTAGGGGGGACGAACACTGAAGCTTTCTTT. Combining the CDR3 with reference TRBV9 and TRBJ1-1 gives the whole variable domain DSGVTQTPKHLITATGQRVTLRCSPRSGDLSVYWYQQSLDQGLQFLIQYYNGEERAKGNILERFSAQQFPDLHSELNLSSLELGDSALYFCVSSVGGTNTEAFFGQGTRLTVV.

This clonotype showed up just a few times. The chain employs TRBV6-5 and TRBJ2-1; D uncertain. Germline CDR1 is MNHEY and CDR2 is SVGAGI. The CDR3 extends over 14 amino acids. V was pared by 3 bases and J by 10 bases, with 16 bases between. The CDR3 here is CASSYKAEVREQFF. CDR3 sequence (DNA): TGTGCCAGCAGTTATAAGGCAGAGGTACGGGAGCAGTTCTTC.

The V gene is TRBV7-9, the J gene TRBJ1-2, with 7 positions matching TRBD1. V shed 5 bases and J 8 bases; nucleotides not matched to a gene: 8. CDR3 size: 13 residues. CDR1 SEHNR and CDR2 FQNEAQ come from the germline V gene (reference sequence). CDR3 residues: CASSRLTGDGYTF. As DNA, the CDR3 is TGTGCCAGCAGCCGACTCACAGGGGACGGCTACACCTTC.

This chain joins TRBV20-1 and TRBJ1-1; D might be TRBD1 (5 bases). Germline CDR1 DFQATT, CDR2 SNEGSKA (reference sequence). This CDR3 region has 12 residues. The ends were cut back, 0 bases at V and 6 bases at J, with 8 bases in the middle. CDR3 protein: CSARDWGAEAFF. In DNA form, the CDR3 reads TGCAGTGCTAGAGATTGGGGCGCTGAAGCTTTCTTT.

This clonotype was detected only a few times. This sequence joins TRBV4-2 and TRBJ1-1; no reliable D call. Between the trimmed V and J ends, which lost 3 bases and 2 bases, there was a span of 7 bases. The CDR3 has 13 residues. In germline, CDR1 is LGHNA, CDR2 YNFKEQ. CDR3: CASSQYLNTEAFF. The CDR3 DNA reads TGTGCCAGCAGCCAGTACCTTAACACTGAAGCTTTCTTT.

The rearrangement joins TRBV14 to TRBJ2-7; D might be TRBD2 (5 bases). In germline, CDR1 is SGHDN, CDR2 FVKESK. This CDR3 comprises 15 residues. Trimming removed 1 base at V and 0 bases at J, with 10 bases between. The CDR3 spells CASSQVLANSYEQYF. The CDR3 DNA is TGTGCCAGCAGCCAAGTCCTAGCAAACTCCTACGAGCAGTACTTC. The whole variable domain, filled in from reference TRBV14 and TRBJ2-7, reads EAGVTQFPSHSVIEKGQTVTLRCDPISGHDNLYWYRRVMGKEIKFLLHFVKESKQDESGMPNNRFLAERTGGTYSTLKVQPAELEDSGVYFCASSQVLANSYEQYFGPGTRLTVT.

In this sample, this clonotype turned up many times. The CDR3 nucleotides read TGTGCCAGTAGTATTCTAAGGGGCACTGAAGCTTTCTTT. Amino acids: CASSILRGTEAFF. The chain employs TRBV19 and TRBJ1-1, with a possible D match to TRBD1 (5 bases). Germline V gene lookup returns CDR1 LNHDA and CDR2 SQIVND (reference sequence). Trimming shortened V by 3 bases and J by 4 bases, and 9 bases separated the two germline ends. This CDR3 is built from 13 residues.

The gene calls are TRBV24-1 and TRBJ2-3; 10 bases map to TRBD2. The CDR3 spans 19 residues. Per the germline V gene, CDR1 is KGHDR and CDR2 is SFDVKD. Trimming cost V 2 bases and J 1 base; bases outside gene matches: 11. The CDR3 here is CATSDSYAAGLAGTDTQYF. In DNA, the CDR3 is TGTGCCACCAGTGATTCCTACGCCGCTGGACTAGCGGGCACAGATACGCAGTATTTT.

The chain employs TRBV12-3 or TRBV12-4 and TRBJ2-1; no firm D call. V gave up 6 bases and J gave up 8 bases, with 8 bases separating them. This CDR3 spans 11 amino acids. The CDR3 DNA reads TGTGCCAGCAGGTCGGGCGATGAGCAGTTCTTC. Translation: CASRSGDEQFF.

The gene calls are TRBV30 and TRBJ2-5, with D tentatively TRBD2 (5 bases). There are 15 residues in the CDR3. Germline CDR1 GTSNPN, CDR2 SVGIG (reference sequence). The V end lost 2 bases, the J end lost 5 bases, and 18 bases lay between the germline ends. CDR3 in DNA: TGTGCCTGGAGTTCTGGGAGCGGACGAGGGGAGACCCAGTACTTC. This translates into CAWSSGSGRGETQYF.

The CDR3 sequence: CASSYSTGSNQPQHF. The DNA of the CDR3 is TGTGCCAGCAGTTACTCGACCGGGAGCAATCAGCCCCAGCATTTT. The chain couples TRBV6-2 or TRBV6-3 to TRBJ1-5; D call uncertain. V dropped 0 bases and J dropped 1 base, with 7 bases sitting between them. The CDR3 sequence is 15 residues long. CDR1 and CDR2 (germline): MNHEY, SVGEGT.

This chain uses TRBV15 with TRBJ2-7; no definite D call. Trimming pared 4 bases from V and 7 bases from J, leaving 20 bases between. The CDR3 length is 15 residues. CDR1 is LNHNV and CDR2 is YYDKDF in the germline V gene (reference sequence). CDR3 sequence reads: CATSNPDSAVSEQYF. CDR3 nucleotides: TGTGCCACCAGCAACCCGGATTCCGCAGTCTCTGAGCAGTACTTC. Using reference TRBV15 and TRBJ2-7 for the parts outside the CDR3, the full variable domain is DAMVIQNPRYQVTQFGKPVTLSCSQTLNHNVMYWYQQKSSQAPKLLFHYYDKDFNNEADTPDNFQSRRPNTSFCFLDIRSPGLGDTAMYLCATSNPDSAVSEQYFGPGTRLTVT.

CDR3: CASSLLAGLAETQYF. DNA of the CDR3: TGTGCCAGCAGTTTATTAGCGGGATTGGCAGAGACCCAGTACTTC. The chain combines TRBV12-3 or TRBV12-4 with TRBJ2-5; TRBD2 matches at 8 bases. The CDR3 covers 15 residues. V shed 2 bases, J shed 4 bases, and the junction held 6 bases outside the gene matches.

V and J are TRBV30 and TRBJ2-7, with a tentative D call TRBD1 (5 bases). Per germline, CDR1 GTSNPN and CDR2 SVGIG (reference sequence). Between the trimmed V and J ends, which lost 3 bases and 4 bases, there was a span of 10 bases. The CDR3 is 12 amino acids. For the CDR3, the DNA is TGTGCCTGGAGGGAAGGGGAATACGAGCAGTACTTC. It yields the protein CAWREGEYEQYF.

The rearrangement links TRBV12-3 or TRBV12-4 to TRBJ2-1; 8 positions agree with TRBD2. The CDR3 length is 17 residues. Trimming at V came to 7 bases and at J to 5 bases, leaving 16 bases not matched to a gene. CDR3 in amino acids: CASIRTSQSRNNNEQFF. The CDR3 region has the DNA TGTGCCAGCATTAGGACTAGCCAGTCCCGCAACAACAATGAGCAGTTCTTC.

V and J are TRBV28 and TRBJ1-1, with D unresolved. Trimming took off 8 bases at V and 1 base at J, with 11 bases between the two ends. Per germline, CDR1 MDHEN and CDR2 SYDVKM. This CDR3 region has 13 residues. The CDR3 here is CASSNIRNTEAFF. CDR3 nucleotides: TGTGCCAGCTCCAACATCAGGAACACTGAAGCTTTCTTT.

This clonotype was found once. The rearrangement links TRBV19 to TRBJ2-2, with TRBD2 matching over 10 bases. J was trimmed by 6 bases and V by 2 bases; bases with no gene match: 3. CDR3 length equals 15 residues. Germline CDR1 and CDR2: LNHDA and SQIVND (reference sequence). The CDR3 reads CASSILGLASGELFF. The CDR3 DNA reads as TGTGCCAGTAGTATATTGGGACTAGCGTCCGGGGAGCTGTTTTTT. The entire variable domain, with the rest obtained from reference TRBV19 and TRBJ2-2, is as follows: DGGITQSPKYLFRKEGQNVTLSCEQNLNHDAMYWYRQDPGQGLRLIYYSQIVNDFQKGDIAEGYSVSREKKESFPLTVTSAQKNPTAFYLCASSILGLASGELFFGEGSRLTVL.